These 32 T cell receptor beta chains were all obtained from the same sample, sequenced in a study of molecular identifiers for immune sequencing clone quantification (dated by TCRdb to about 2018). The method behind the library was PCR. Sequencing relied on an Illumina HiSeq 4000. TCRdb trimmed public reads at Q25 via fastp, called clones via MiXCR and kept in-frame beta chains. Rows merge per CDR3 protein into single entries with the most common DNA and genes. Across this sample there are about 32,000 distinct CDR3 sequences, with 19% seen only once. The ten largest account for under 1.4% of the sample. Material for sequencing was naive CD8+ T cells from blood, with Jurkat cell RNA spiked in. In light of the paper, this sample's cell subset or site label describes: FACS-sorted CD8+CD4-CCR7+CD45RA+ naive T cells. Receptors were obtained from a human donor in good health. Some libraries in this study had Jurkat cell RNA spiked in.

Regarding this clonotype: A read error may explain this, as a much larger clone is one base away. The rearrangement joins TRBV29-1 to TRBJ2-7; D possibly corresponds to TRBD2 (5 bases). The CDR3 totals 11 residues. The germline V and J ends were trimmed by 7 bases and 0 bases, with 7 bases remaining between them. From germline, CDR1 is SQVTM and CDR2 ANQGSEA. Here the CDR3 reads CSAGYSYEQYF. The CDR3 nucleotides are TGCAGCGCGGGGTACTCCTACGAGCAGTACTTC.

This clonotype was recorded many times. The V and J genes are TRBV5-1 and TRBJ2-4, with 10 bases that match TRBD1. The V and J ends lost 5 bases and 3 bases, in that order; junction bases with no gene match: 8. The CDR3 runs to 16 residues. Germline CDR1 and CDR2: SGHRS and YFSETQ. CDR3 DNA sequence: TGCGCCAGCAGAACCGGGACAGGGGTCGGCAAAAACATTCAGTACTTC. The encoded protein is CASRTGTGVGKNIQYF.

The table lists this clonotype with many counts. The rearrangement uses TRBV11-2 and TRBJ2-1; TRBD1 is a possible D gene (6 bases). The V gene lost 3 bases and the J gene lost 5 bases, with 8 bases spanning the gap. In germline, CDR1 is SGHAT, CDR2 FQNNGV. The CDR3 is 13 residues long. CDR3 coding DNA: TGTGCCAGCAGCTTTCAGGGGAACAATGAGCAGTTCTTC. It translates to CASSFQGNNEQFF.

This clonotype was observed at least ten times. The chain recombines TRBV7-3 with TRBJ2-2; D unclear. V gave up 2 bases and J gave up 5 bases, with 6 bases separating them. The CDR3 contains 13 residues. Germline V gives CDR1 SGHTA, CDR2 FQGTGA. CDR3 bases: TGTGCCAGCAGCTTAGGTGGGACCGGGGAGCTGTTTTTT. Translated: CASSLGGTGELFF.

The sample holds many counts of this clonotype. The chain joins TRBV13 to TRBJ2-7, with D possibly being TRBD1 (6 bases). Germline V CDR1 and CDR2: PRHDT, FYEKMQ (reference sequence). The V end lost 5 bases, the J end lost 1 base, and 12 bases lay between the germline ends. The CDR3 is 14 residues long. This CDR3 reads CASSVTDRSYEQYF. The CDR3 region has the DNA TGTGCCAGCAGCGTCACCGACAGGTCCTACGAGCAGTACTTC.

Remarks on this clonotype: The junction differs from germline at one of its ends, possibly a read error. The chain joins TRBV5-3 to TRBJ1-1; the D gene is possibly TRBD1 (6 bases). TRBV5-3 is designated an ORF whose function remains uncertain. CDR3 length: 12 amino acids. The CDR3 here is CASSLGDNEAFF. In DNA form, the CDR3 reads TGTGCCAGCAGCTTGGGGGACAATGAAGCTTTCTTT.

This clonotype was seen only a few times. The CDR3: CSASGLAGRSYNEQFF. CDR3 bases: TGCAGTGCTAGTGGCCTAGCGGGAAGATCGTACAATGAGCAGTTCTTC. The chain combines TRBV20-1 with TRBJ2-1; 9 nucleotides align to TRBD2. V was clipped by 3 bases and J by 4 bases; unmatched bases: 10. The CDR3 runs 16 residues. CDR1 is DFQATT, CDR2 SNEGSKA, per germline (reference sequence).

This clonotype was seen ten or more times. The chain links TRBV6-6 to TRBJ2-5; 9 bases map to TRBD2. The trim removed 2 bases at V and 0 bases at J, leaving 19 bases unmatched. CDR1 is MNHNY, CDR2 SVGAGI, per germline (reference sequence). The CDR3 is 21 residues long. This CDR3 reads CASSYPEIAGGPQEYQETQYF. As DNA, the CDR3 is TGTGCCAGCAGTTACCCAGAGATTGCGGGGGGGCCTCAAGAGTACCAAGAGACCCAGTACTTC.

The rearrangement joins TRBV27 to TRBJ2-7, with D tentatively TRBD2 (6 bases). This CDR3 spans 14 amino acids. Trimming removed 10 bases from V and 0 bases from J, with 16 bases in between. CDR1 and CDR2 (germline): MNHEY, SMNVEV (reference sequence). Written as DNA, the CDR3 is TGTGCCAACAAACCGGGAGTCCCCTCCTACGAGCAGTACTTC. Its translation is CANKPGVPSYEQYF.

This clonotype was observed at least ten times. The chain uses TRBV12-3 or TRBV12-4 and TRBJ2-7; TRBD1 agrees at 7 bases. The junction had 11 bases not matched to a gene; V was cut back by 6 bases and J by 6 bases. The CDR3 has 14 amino acids. CDR3 protein: CASSSGTVTAEQYF. CDR3 DNA sequence: TGTGCCAGCAGCTCCGGGACAGTAACTGCCGAGCAGTACTTC.

This clonotype was counted at least ten times. The V call is TRBV2, the J call TRBJ1-5, with TRBD1 identical over 8 bases. Germline V gives CDR1 SNHLY, CDR2 FYNNEI. The CDR3 sequence is 12 residues long. V lost 6 bases to trimming and J lost 9 bases; unmatched junction nucleotides: 4. CDR3 nucleotide sequence: TGTGCCAGCAGCTGGACAGGGCCGCCCCAGCATTTT. Translation gives CASSWTGPPQHF.

This clonotype was seen ten or more times. This chain connects TRBV20-1 to TRBJ2-7; D uncertain. Deletions cut 6 bases from V and 5 bases from J, with 11 bases between. This CDR3 contains 11 residues. Germline CDR1 DFQATT, CDR2 SNEGSKA (reference sequence). CDR3 bases: TGCAGTGCCAACGACCTCAACGAGCAGTACTTC. Its protein is CSANDLNEQYF.

The sample holds many counts of this clonotype. The chain uses TRBV10-3 and TRBJ2-3; D call uncertain. V was trimmed by 3 bases and J by 8 bases, leaving 24 bases between them. In germline, CDR1 is ENHRY, CDR2 SYGVKD. The CDR3 is 17 residues long. CDR3 protein: CAISDDRISQTVGTQYF. The DNA for the CDR3 is TGTGCCATCAGTGATGACCGAATTAGTCAGACCGTGGGTACGCAGTATTTT.

The chain uses TRBV4-3 and TRBJ2-2; no clear D gene. CDR1 is LGHNA and CDR2 is YSLEER in the germline V gene. This CDR3 has 16 amino acids. V was clipped by 0 bases and J by 0 bases, with 8 bases between them. The CDR3 reads CASSQDQASNTGELFF. CDR3 nucleotides: TGCGCCAGCAGCCAAGATCAAGCGTCGAACACCGGGGAGCTGTTTTTT.

This clonotype was recorded a few times. The chain has TRBV6-5 and TRBJ1-5; a weak D match, TRBD1 (5 bases). From germline, CDR1 is MNHEY and CDR2 SVGAGI. The CDR3 sequence is 15 residues long. Trimming left V 8 bases short and J 3 bases short, with 17 bases between. CDR3 loop: CASGRRVGHNQPQHF. In DNA form, the CDR3 reads TGTGCCAGCGGTCGCAGGGTGGGTCACAATCAGCCCCAGCATTTT.

This clonotype was observed at least ten times. This chain connects TRBV4-3 to TRBJ2-7, with 10 bases identical to TRBD2. The junction had 6 bases not matched to a gene; V was cut back by 4 bases and J by 0 bases. The CDR3 runs to 16 residues. The V gene's germline CDR1 is LGHNA and CDR2 YSLEER. The CDR3 DNA is TGCGCCAGCAGCCCCCAACCTAGCGGGAGCTCCTACGAGCAGTACTTC. The encoded protein is CASSPQPSGSSYEQYF.

As regards this clonotype: It may be a read error: a sequence one base away is much more abundant. The rearrangement joins TRBV7-9 to TRBJ2-5; D is undetermined. The CDR3 is 12 residues long. Germline V CDR1 and CDR2: SEHNR, FQNEAQ (reference sequence). The CDR3 protein is CASSRLQGTQYF. The CDR3 DNA reads as TGTGCCAGCAGCCGATTACAAGGGACCCAGTACTTC. Drawing the rest from reference TRBV7-9 and TRBJ2-5, the complete variable domain is DTGVSQNPRHKITKRGQNVTFRCDPISEHNRLYWYRQTLGQGPEFLTYFQNEAQLEKSRLLSDRFSAERPKGSFSTLEIQRTEQGDSAMYLCASSRLQGTQYFGPGTRLLVL.

This clonotype was seen many times. J is TRBJ2-3 and V is TRBV19, with 8 bases identical to TRBD1. Per the germline V gene, CDR1 is LNHDA and CDR2 is SQIVND (reference sequence). The V gene end was trimmed by 9 bases and the J gene end by 4 bases; junction bases not matched to a gene: 3. The CDR3 totals 12 residues. CDR3 sequence: CASSTGADTQYF. Written as DNA, the CDR3 is TGTGCCAGCTCGACAGGGGCAGATACGCAGTATTTT.

This clonotype was picked up many times. The CDR3 DNA is TGTGCCAGCAGGGTTACAGGGGGGAATCAGCCCCAGCATTTT. This sequence encodes CASRVTGGNQPQHF. The chain is built from TRBV6-1 and TRBJ1-5, with TRBD1 identical over 8 bases. The germline V gene encodes CDR1 MNHNS and CDR2 SASEGT. The CDR3 contains 14 residues. The V and J ends lost 6 bases and 4 bases, in that order; junction bases with no gene match: 5.

By sample share, this clonotype is medium-sized (0.01 to 0.1%). The chain has TRBV28 and TRBJ2-7; D gene unclear. The germline CDR1 and CDR2 sequences are MDHEN and SYDVKM. The length of the CDR3 is 12 residues. V lost 2 bases to trimming and J lost 4 bases, with 6 bases between them. CDR3: CASSLPGYEQYF. CDR3 sequence (DNA): TGTGCCAGCAGTTTACCCGGATACGAGCAGTACTTC.

Points on this clonotype: A read error may be the cause here, since a much bigger clone is one base away. The conserved phenylalanine or tryptophan is not found at the CDR3 terminus, so this likely reflects a read error. The V gene is TRBV6-2 or TRBV6-3, the J gene TRBJ2-4; 7 bases map to TRBD1. Per the germline V gene, CDR1 is MNHEY and CDR2 is SVGEGT. Trimming took 2 bases from V and 0 from J; bases not matched to a gene: 10. The CDR3 is made up of 18 amino acids. The CDR3 sequence is CASSYEVQGVLAKNIQYL. CDR3 in DNA: TGTGCCAGCAGTTACGAGGTCCAGGGGGTTTTAGCCAAAAACATTCAGTACCTC.

The chain recombines TRBV11-2 with TRBJ2-5; the D gene is possibly TRBD1 (7 bases). This CDR3 has 16 residues. V lost 0 bases and J lost 5, with 16 bases in between. CDR1 and CDR2 (germline): SGHAT, FQNNGV. The CDR3 DNA reads TGTGCCAGCAGCTTAGACCCGGACAGGAGGGTGGAGACCCAGTACTTC. It specifies CASSLDPDRRVETQYF.

As to this clonotype: Just one base apart from a much larger clone, this may be a read error. Lacking the conserved final phenylalanine or tryptophan, this CDR3 likely reflects a read error. The chain carries TRBV7-2 and TRBJ2-2; weak D call: TRBD2 (5 bases). This CDR3 spans 15 amino acids. V dropped 3 bases and J dropped 7 bases, with 15 bases sitting between them. Germline CDR1 SGHTA, CDR2 FQGNSA. This chain's CDR3 is CASSLMSFEGGELFC. The CDR3 nucleotides are TGTGCCAGCAGCTTGATGAGTTTTGAGGGCGGGGAGCTGTTTTGT.

Relative to its sample, this clonotype is medium-sized. The chain joins TRBV7-6 to TRBJ2-4, with D perhaps matching TRBD1 (6 bases). CDR3 length equals 15 residues. V gave up 5 bases and J gave up 0 bases, with 11 bases separating them. CDR1 is SGHVS and CDR2 is FNYEAQ in the germline V gene. CDR3 in amino acids: CASSQGGLAKNIQYF. CDR3 nucleotide sequence: TGTGCCAGCAGCCAAGGGGGATTAGCCAAAAACATTCAGTACTTC. The variable domain in full, with the rest retrieved from reference TRBV7-6 and TRBJ2-4, is GAGVSQSPRYKVTKRGQDVALRCDPISGHVSLYWYRQALGQGPEFLTYFNYEAQQDKSGLPNDRFSAERPEGSISTLTIQRTEQRDSAMYRCASSQGGLAKNIQYFGAGTRLSVL.

A note on this clonotype: A read error is possible here, since a much larger clone lies one base away. The chain has TRBV13 and TRBJ1-3; 8 nucleotides align to TRBD1. The CDR3 runs 18 residues. Germline V gives CDR1 PRHDT, CDR2 FYEKMQ (reference sequence). In nucleotides, the CDR3 is TGTGCCAGCAGCCCCCGCGCCAGGACAGGGCCCACTGGAAACACCACATATTTT. Amino acids: CASSPRARTGPTGNTTYF.

Only a few counts were recorded for this clonotype. This chain connects TRBV3-1 to TRBJ2-1; 13 bases are a match to TRBD2. Germline V lookup: CDR1 LGHDT, CDR2 YNNKEL (reference sequence). V lost 0 bases and J lost 3; bases outside the gene matches: 5. The CDR3 has 18 residues. CDR3 bases: TGTGCCAGCAGCCAAGAAGGACTAGCGGGAGTGAGCTACAATGAGCAGTTCTTC. This gives the protein CASSQEGLAGVSYNEQFF.

Notes on this clonotype: At one end, the junction sequence differs from germline, possibly due to a read error. The chain recombines TRBV27 with TRBJ2-6; the match to TRBD2 covers 7 bases. The CDR3 has 20 residues. CDR1 is MNHEY and CDR2 is SMNVEV in the germline V gene (reference sequence). The CDR3 loop is CVSSIRRDYINPSGANVLTF. The CDR3 nucleotides read TGTGTCAGCAGTATACGACGGGACTATATAAACCCCTCTGGGGCCAACGTCCTGACTTTC.

This clonotype was seen ten or more times. The V and J genes are TRBV5-8 and TRBJ2-2; no firm D call. The CDR3 spans 17 residues. Germline CDR1 SGHTS, CDR2 YDEGEE. V lost 3 bases, J lost 1 base, and 16 bases lay in between. CDR3 residues: CASSSKTHTLNTGELFF. The CDR3 bases are TGTGCCAGCAGCTCTAAGACGCACACACTGAACACCGGGGAGCTGTTTTTT.

By sample fraction, this clonotype is medium-sized. The chain uses TRBV4-1 and TRBJ2-1, with D possibly matching TRBD2 (5 bases). The CDR3 runs to 14 residues. Trimming removed 1 base from V and 7 bases from J, with 11 bases in between. Germline assignment: CDR1 MGHRA and CDR2 YSYEKL. DNA for the CDR3: TGCGCCAGCAGCCAAGGCGGAGGTAGGAATGAGCAGTTCTTC. Translation: CASSQGGGRNEQFF.

Many counts were recorded for this clonotype. This chain uses TRBV14 with TRBJ2-5; D not resolved. Looked up from germline, CDR1 is SGHDN and CDR2 is FVKESK. Trimming pared 1 base from V and 7 bases from J, leaving 10 bases between. The CDR3 contains 13 residues. The CDR3 region is CASSQVAAATQYF. In DNA, the CDR3 is TGTGCCAGCAGCCAAGTTGCAGCAGCGACCCAGTACTTC.

This clonotype was seen more than once but under ten times. This chain links TRBV4-2 with TRBJ2-1; 13 bases agree with TRBD2. V lost 0 bases and J lost 7; bases outside the gene matches: 6. This CDR3 spans 17 amino acids. Germline V gene data show CDR1 as LGHNA and CDR2 as YNFKEQ. Here the CDR3 reads CASSQEGGLAGRNEQFF. DNA of the CDR3: TGTGCCAGCAGCCAAGAGGGGGGACTAGCGGGACGGAATGAGCAGTTCTTC.

At least ten counts were recorded for this clonotype. This sequence joins TRBV12-3 or TRBV12-4 and TRBJ2-3; the match to TRBD1 covers 7 bases. Trimming cost V 6 bases and J 3 bases; bases outside gene matches: 9. The length of the CDR3 is 15 residues. Here the CDR3 reads CASSRPGQHTDTQYF. The CDR3 coding sequence is TGTGCCAGCAGCCGACCGGGACAGCATACAGATACGCAGTATTTT.